Below are 13 T cell receptor beta chains sequenced from a single sample in a study of blood T cell repertoires in COVID-19. TCRdb's table, derived via immunoSEQ multiplex PCR, lists solely in-frame clones and lacks some. Among approximately 83,000 clones listed, over 80% were seen once. Sequences were obtained from peripheral blood. The receptors were gathered from a middle-aged man with acute or convalescent COVID-19.

The chain combines TRBV28 with TRBJ1-1; maybe TRBD1 (5 bases). Germline CDR1 reads MDHEN; CDR2 reads SYDVKM. V shed 6 bases and J shed 8 bases, with 10 bases lying between them. This CDR3 has 11 amino acids. The CDR3 loop reads CASRTVLEAFF. In DNA form, the CDR3 reads TGTGCCAGCAGGACAGTTCTAGAAGCTTTCTTT. Drawing the rest from reference TRBV28 and TRBJ1-1, the complete variable domain is DVKVTQSSRYLVKRTGEKVFLECVQDMDHENMFWYRQDPGLGLRLIYFSYDVKMKEKGDIPEGYSVSREKKERFSLILESASTNQTSMYLCASRTVLEAFFGQGTRLTVV.

The gene calls are TRBV10-1 and TRBJ1-1; the D is unclear. This CDR3 is built from 13 residues. Germline CDR1 and CDR2: WNHNN and SYGVQD (reference sequence). V was pared by 7 bases and J by 3 bases, with 12 bases between. The CDR3 is CASTPNGDTEAFF. The CDR3 DNA sequence: TGCGCCAGCACCCCGAACGGAGACACTGAAGCTTTCTTT.

V gene TRBV7-8 combines with J gene TRBJ2-7, with 7 bases lining up with TRBD1. Germline lookup yields CDR1 SGHVS and CDR2 FQNEAQ. V lost 0 bases and J lost 3; bases outside the gene matches: 8. CDR3 length equals 16 residues. The CDR3: CASSLAPVPGGYEQYF. In nucleotides, the CDR3 is TGTGCCAGCAGCTTAGCGCCGGTTCCAGGGGGCTACGAGCAGTACTTC.

CDR3 coding DNA: TGCGCCAGCAGCTTGGAACTACCGAGCTCCTACAATGAGCAGTTCTTC. Its translation: CASSLELPSSYNEQFF. V gene TRBV5-1 combines with J gene TRBJ2-1; D is unclear. The V gene's germline CDR1 is SGHRS and CDR2 YFSETQ. The CDR3 consists of 16 residues. V dropped 0 bases and J dropped 0 bases, with 10 bases sitting between them.

V is TRBV3-1 (or the pseudogene TRBV3-2) and J is TRBJ2-4; D remains ambiguous. Trimming removed 3 bases from V and 7 bases from J, with 13 bases in between. This CDR3 contains 14 residues. In germline, CDR1 is LGHDT, CDR2 YNNKEL (reference sequence). The CDR3 reads CASSQANMENIQYF. CDR3 nucleotide sequence: TGTGCCAGCAGCCAGGCCAATATGGAGAACATTCAGTACTTC.

V is TRBV3-1 (or the pseudogene TRBV3-2) and J is TRBJ2-2; weak D call: TRBD2 (6 bases). Germline V gives CDR1 LGHDT, CDR2 YNNKEL (reference sequence). Trimming took 0 bases from V and 0 from J, leaving 14 bases between them. CDR3 size: 18 residues. CDR3 residues: CASSQDRAGFANTGELFF. For the CDR3, the DNA is TGTGCCAGCAGCCAAGATCGCGCGGGATTCGCGAACACCGGGGAGCTGTTTTTT.

This clone has only a few counts. CDR3 sequence: CASSTAGNSYEQYF. The CDR3 DNA reads as TGTGCCAGTAGTACGGCCGGGAACTCCTACGAGCAGTACTTC. The chain is built from TRBV19 and TRBJ2-7, with TRBD2 as a possible D gene (5 bases). Trimming removed 4 bases from V and 0 bases from J, with 10 bases in between. Germline V CDR1 and CDR2: LNHDA, SQIVND (reference sequence). The CDR3 runs 14 residues.

A single count supports this clone. The chain uses TRBV6-6 and TRBJ2-7, with TRBD2 as a possible D gene (5 bases). The germline V and J ends were trimmed by 5 bases and 2 bases, with 7 bases remaining between them. The CDR3 covers 12 residues. CDR1 MNHNY and CDR2 SVGAGI come from the germline V gene (reference sequence). The CDR3 loop reads CASSPSPYEQYF. The CDR3 nucleotides read TGTGCCAGCAGTCCTAGCCCCTACGAGCAGTACTTC.

DNA of the CDR3: TGTGCCAGCTCACCCGGACTAGCGGGAGAAGAGACCCAGTACTTC. Translation: CASSPGLAGEETQYF. This chain links TRBV18 with TRBJ2-5, with 13 nucleotides matching TRBD2. CDR1 KGHSH and CDR2 LQKENI come from the germline V gene. The length of the CDR3 is 15 residues. The junction had 1 base not matched to a gene; V was cut back by 3 bases and J by 3 bases.

The rearrangement joins TRBV4-1 to TRBJ2-7; 8 bases agree with TRBD2. Germline trimming cut 0 bases from V and 3 bases from J; bases unmatched to any gene: 1. CDR3 size: 14 residues. Germline CDR1 reads MGHRA; CDR2 reads YSYEKL. The CDR3 loop is CASSQESGSYEQYF. The CDR3 DNA reads TGCGCCAGCAGCCAAGAGAGCGGGAGCTACGAGCAGTACTTC.

This clone occurred a few times. This sequence joins TRBV19 and TRBJ2-6, with TRBD1 matching 8 bases. The V gene end was trimmed by 7 bases and the J gene end by 2 bases; junction bases not matched to a gene: 4. CDR3 length equals 15 residues. Germline-derived CDR1 and CDR2 are LNHDA and SQIVND (reference sequence). CDR3 bases: TGTGCCAGTAACCCGACAGGGGCTGGGGCCAACGTCCTGACTTTC. Amino acids: CASNPTGAGANVLTF.

CDR3 in amino acids: CASRQTPTVINQPQHF. The CDR3 region has the DNA TGTGCCAGCAGGCAGACCCCAACAGTTATCAATCAGCCCCAGCATTTT. This chain uses TRBV28 with TRBJ1-5; no clear D. The CDR3 has 16 residues. V was trimmed by 6 bases and J by 3 bases, leaving 18 bases between them. Germline lookup yields CDR1 MDHEN and CDR2 SYDVKM.

The chain combines TRBV11-2 with TRBJ2-7, with 13 bases identical to TRBD2. The CDR3 runs to 15 residues. Germline assignment: CDR1 SGHAT and CDR2 FQNNGV. The J segment lost 2 bases and the V segment lost 4 bases, leaving 2 bases of the junction unmatched. The CDR3 DNA reads as TGTGCCAGCAGCTCGGGACTAGCGGGGACCTACGAGCAGTACTTC. This encodes CASSSGLAGTYEQYF.